This TCR beta chain was sequenced in a study of cytomegalovirus exposure and HLA in healthy donors. Germline CDR1 and CDR2: SSHAT and FNYEAQ (reference sequence). This CDR3 is 17 amino acids long. The ends were cut back, 5 bases at V and 4 bases at J, with 20 bases in the middle. Vbeta (60) and Jbeta (13) primers were used in the PCR. Repertoires were generated with immunoSEQ multiplex PCR, while TCRdb's copy carries only in-frame clones and drops some. The repertoire includes 60,000 to 70,000 clones, roughly 75% of them detected once, and approximately 4.2% sits in the top ten. Source material: PBMCs. The chain uses TRBV7-7 and TRBJ2-2; the D gene is possibly TRBD2 (6 bases). This receptor was identified in a woman aged 25 to 39 in good health and CMV-seronegative. The CDR3 loop reads CASSPYLGGVATGELFF. Here the CDR3 DNA reads TGTGCCAGCAGCCCTTATCTCGGGGGAGTAGCCACCGGGGAGCTGTTTTTT.